This passage covers 4 T cell receptor beta chains from one sample sequenced in a study of glioma-infiltrating T cells after dendritic cell vaccination. Clones were read by immunoSEQ multiplex PCR, and TCRdb kept only the in-frame ones, dropping some. The profile shows roughly 70,000 clones, roughly 87% of them singletons. Sequences were derived from blood, sampled before dendritic cell vaccination. Source of these receptors: a human donor with glioblastoma.

The rearrangement links TRBV18 to TRBJ2-7, with D hard to call. Germline CDR1 is KGHSH and CDR2 is LQKENI. V lost 3 bases, J lost 6 bases, and 12 bases lay in between. The CDR3 length is 13 residues. The CDR3 sequence: CASSPGSLREQYV. CDR3 DNA: TGTGCCAGCTCACCGGGCTCCTTACGCGAGCAGTACGTC.

The chain recombines TRBV19 with TRBJ2-7, with D perhaps TRBD1 (7 bases). Trimming stripped 1 base from V and 0 bases from J, with 10 bases between. Germline-derived CDR1 and CDR2 are LNHDA and SQIVND (reference sequence). The CDR3 is 15 amino acids. The chain's CDR3 is CASSIGGDSSYEQYF. The CDR3 bases are TGTGCCAGTAGTATAGGGGGGGACAGCTCCTACGAGCAGTACTTC. The variable domain in full, completed from reference TRBV19 and TRBJ2-7, reads DGGITQSPKYLFRKEGQNVTLSCEQNLNHDAMYWYRQDPGQGLRLIYYSQIVNDFQKGDIAEGYSVSREKKESFPLTVTSAQKNPTAFYLCASSIGGDSSYEQYFGPGTRLTVT.

The J gene is TRBJ2-1, the V gene TRBV7-8, with 8 bases that match TRBD1. This CDR3 is built from 14 residues. J gave up 8 bases and V 6 bases, and 9 bases lay outside the gene matches. The germline V gene encodes CDR1 SGHVS and CDR2 FQNEAQ. CDR3 loop: CASREDRGNDEQFF. Written as DNA, the CDR3 is TGTGCCAGCAGAGAAGACAGGGGAAATGATGAGCAGTTCTTC.

In this sample, this clone turned up a few times. As DNA, the CDR3 is TGTGCCAGCAGCGTAAATCGACAGGGAGCACACGAGCAGTACTTC. Translating it yields CASSVNRQGAHEQYF. The rearrangement links TRBV9 to TRBJ2-7, with 7 bases aligning to TRBD1. Trimming at V came to 1 base and at J to 5 bases, leaving 9 bases not matched to a gene. The length of the CDR3 is 15 residues. Per the germline V gene, CDR1 is SGDLS and CDR2 is YYNGEE.